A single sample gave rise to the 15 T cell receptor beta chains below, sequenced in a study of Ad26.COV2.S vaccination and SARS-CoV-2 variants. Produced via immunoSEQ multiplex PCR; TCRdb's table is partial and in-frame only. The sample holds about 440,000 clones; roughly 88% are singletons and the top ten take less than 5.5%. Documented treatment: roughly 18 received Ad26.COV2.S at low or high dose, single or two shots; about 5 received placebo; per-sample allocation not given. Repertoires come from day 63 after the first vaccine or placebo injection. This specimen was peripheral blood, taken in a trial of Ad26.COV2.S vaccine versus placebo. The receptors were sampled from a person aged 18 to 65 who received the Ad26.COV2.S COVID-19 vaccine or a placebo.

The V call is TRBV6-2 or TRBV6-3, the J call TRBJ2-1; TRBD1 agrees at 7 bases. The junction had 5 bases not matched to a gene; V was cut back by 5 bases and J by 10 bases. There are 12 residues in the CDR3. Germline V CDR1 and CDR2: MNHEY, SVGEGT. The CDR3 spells CASSDRVWEQFF. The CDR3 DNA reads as TGTGCCAGCAGTGACAGGGTCTGGGAGCAGTTCTTC.

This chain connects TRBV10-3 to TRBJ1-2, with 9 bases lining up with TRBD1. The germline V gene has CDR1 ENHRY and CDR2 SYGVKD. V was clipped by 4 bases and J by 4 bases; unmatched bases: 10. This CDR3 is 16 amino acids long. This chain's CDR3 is CAISAGRDRAPYGYTF. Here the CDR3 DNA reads TGTGCCATCAGTGCGGGCCGGGACAGGGCCCCCTATGGCTACACCTTC.

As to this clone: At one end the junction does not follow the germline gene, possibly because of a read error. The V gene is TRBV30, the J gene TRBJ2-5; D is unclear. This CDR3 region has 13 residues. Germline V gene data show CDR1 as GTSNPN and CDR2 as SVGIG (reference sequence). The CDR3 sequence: CAWSVRPQGTQYF. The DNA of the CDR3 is TGTGCCTGGAGTGTACGGCCCCAAGGGACCCAGTACTTC.

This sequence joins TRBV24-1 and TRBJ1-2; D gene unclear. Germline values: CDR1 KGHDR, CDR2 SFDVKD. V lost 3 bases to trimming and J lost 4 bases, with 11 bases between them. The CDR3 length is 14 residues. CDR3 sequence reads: CATSDEPSGYGYTF. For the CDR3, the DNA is TGTGCCACCAGTGATGAACCATCGGGCTATGGCTACACCTTC.

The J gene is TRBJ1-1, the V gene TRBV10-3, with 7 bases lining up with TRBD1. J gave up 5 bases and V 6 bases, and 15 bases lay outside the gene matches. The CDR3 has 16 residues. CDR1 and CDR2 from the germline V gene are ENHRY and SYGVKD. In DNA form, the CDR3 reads TGTGCCATCAGCGGGGGGGTAAACAGGGGACCTACTGAAGCTTTCTTT. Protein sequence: CAISGGVNRGPTEAFF.

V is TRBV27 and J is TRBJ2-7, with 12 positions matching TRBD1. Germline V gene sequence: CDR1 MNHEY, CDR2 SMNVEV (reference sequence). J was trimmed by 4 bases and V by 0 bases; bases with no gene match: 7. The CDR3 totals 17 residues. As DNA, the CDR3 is TGTGCCAGCAGTTTATCGCGGGACAGGGGGCGCTTATACGAGCAGTACTTC. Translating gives CASSLSRDRGRLYEQYF.

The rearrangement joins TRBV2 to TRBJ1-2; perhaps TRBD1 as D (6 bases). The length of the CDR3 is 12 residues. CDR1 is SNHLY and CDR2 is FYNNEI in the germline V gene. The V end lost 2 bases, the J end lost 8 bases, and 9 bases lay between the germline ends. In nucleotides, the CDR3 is TGTGCCAGCAGTGAAAGGGGGGCCGGCTACACCTTC. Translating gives CASSERGAGYTF.

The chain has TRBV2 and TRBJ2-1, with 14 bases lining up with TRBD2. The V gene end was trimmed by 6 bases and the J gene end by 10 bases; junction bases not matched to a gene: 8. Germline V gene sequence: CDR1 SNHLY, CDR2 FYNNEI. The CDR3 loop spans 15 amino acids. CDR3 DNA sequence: TGTGCCAGCAGCCCGGGACTAGCGGGAGCTGGAGAGCAGTTCTTC. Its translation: CASSPGLAGAGEQFF. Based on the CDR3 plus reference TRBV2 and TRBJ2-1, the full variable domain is EPEVTQTPSHQVTQMGQEVILRCVPISNHLYFYWYRQILGQKVEFLVSFYNNEISEKSEIFDDQFSVERPDGSNFTLKIRSTKLEDSAMYFCASSPGLAGAGEQFFGPGTRLTVL.

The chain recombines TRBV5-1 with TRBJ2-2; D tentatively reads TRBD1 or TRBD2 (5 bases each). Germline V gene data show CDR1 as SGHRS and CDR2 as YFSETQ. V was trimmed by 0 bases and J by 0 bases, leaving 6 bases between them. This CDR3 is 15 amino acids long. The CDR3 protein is CASSLGGANTGELFF. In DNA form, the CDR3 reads TGCGCCAGCAGCTTGGGAGGGGCGAACACCGGGGAGCTGTTTTTT.

The CDR3 DNA is TGTGCCAGCAGCCCCGAGTTAGCGGGAGGGTTATGGTTCACCGGGGAGCTGTTTTTT. It encodes CASSPELAGGLWFTGELFF. The chain has TRBV7-9 and TRBJ2-2, with 11 bases matching TRBD2. V was clipped by 5 bases and J by 4 bases; unmatched bases: 15. The CDR3 length is 19 residues. The germline gives CDR1 SEHNR, CDR2 FQNEAQ (reference sequence).

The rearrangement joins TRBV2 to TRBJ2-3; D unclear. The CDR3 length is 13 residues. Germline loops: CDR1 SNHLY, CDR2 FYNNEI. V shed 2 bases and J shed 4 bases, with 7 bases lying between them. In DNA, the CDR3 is TGTGCCAGCAGTGAAATCCCGGCAGATACGCAGTATTTT. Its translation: CASSEIPADTQYF.

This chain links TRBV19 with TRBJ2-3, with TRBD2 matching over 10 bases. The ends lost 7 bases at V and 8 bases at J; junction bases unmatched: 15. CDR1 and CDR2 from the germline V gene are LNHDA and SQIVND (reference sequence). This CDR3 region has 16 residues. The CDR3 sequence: CASTREREGPGRTQYF. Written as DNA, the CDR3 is TGTGCCAGTACCAGAGAGCGGGAGGGCCCGGGACGTACGCAGTATTTT.

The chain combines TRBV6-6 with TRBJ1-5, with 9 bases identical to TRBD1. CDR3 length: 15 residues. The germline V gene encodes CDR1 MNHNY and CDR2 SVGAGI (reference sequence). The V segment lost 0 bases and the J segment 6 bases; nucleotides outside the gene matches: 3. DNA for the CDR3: TGTGCCAGCAGTTACTCGGGACAGGGCTTTCAGCCCCAGCATTTT. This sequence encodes CASSYSGQGFQPQHF.

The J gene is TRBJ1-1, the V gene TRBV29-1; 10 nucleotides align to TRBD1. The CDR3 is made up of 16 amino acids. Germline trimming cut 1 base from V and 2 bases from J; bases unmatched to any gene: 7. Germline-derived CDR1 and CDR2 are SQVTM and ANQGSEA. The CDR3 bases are TGCAGCGTTGAAGTGGGGACAGGGGCCGGCAACACTGAAGCTTTCTTT. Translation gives CSVEVGTGAGNTEAFF.

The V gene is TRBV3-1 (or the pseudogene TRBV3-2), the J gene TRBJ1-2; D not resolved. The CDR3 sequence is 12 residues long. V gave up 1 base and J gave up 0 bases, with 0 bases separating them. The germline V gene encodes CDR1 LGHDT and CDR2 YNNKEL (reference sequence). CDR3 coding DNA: TGTGCCAGCAGCCAAGCTAACTATGGCTACACCTTC. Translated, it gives CASSQANYGYTF.